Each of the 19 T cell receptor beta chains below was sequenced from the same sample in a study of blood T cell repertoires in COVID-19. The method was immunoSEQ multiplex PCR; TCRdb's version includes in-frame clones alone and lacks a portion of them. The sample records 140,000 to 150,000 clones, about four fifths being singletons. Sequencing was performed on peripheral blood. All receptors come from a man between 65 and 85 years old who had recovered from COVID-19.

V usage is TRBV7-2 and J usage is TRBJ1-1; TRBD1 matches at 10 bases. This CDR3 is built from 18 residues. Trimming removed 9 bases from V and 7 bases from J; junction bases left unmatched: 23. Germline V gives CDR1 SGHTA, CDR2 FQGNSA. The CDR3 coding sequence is TGTGCCAGTAACATTCGGAGCGGGGGACAGGGGACGAAGTTTGAAGCTTTCTTT. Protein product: CASNIRSGGQGTKFEAFF.

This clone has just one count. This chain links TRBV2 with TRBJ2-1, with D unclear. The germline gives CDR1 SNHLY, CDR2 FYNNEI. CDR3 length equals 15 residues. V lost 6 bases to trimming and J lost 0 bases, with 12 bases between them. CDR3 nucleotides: TGTGCCAGCAGGCTACAGTGGATCTCCTACAATGAGCAGTTCTTC. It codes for CASRLQWISYNEQFF.

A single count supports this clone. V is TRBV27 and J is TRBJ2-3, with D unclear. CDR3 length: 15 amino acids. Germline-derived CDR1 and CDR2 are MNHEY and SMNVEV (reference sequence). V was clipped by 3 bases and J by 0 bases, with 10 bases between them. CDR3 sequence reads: CASSFQSFSTDTQYF. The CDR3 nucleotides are TGTGCCAGCAGTTTCCAGTCTTTTAGCACAGATACGCAGTATTTT.

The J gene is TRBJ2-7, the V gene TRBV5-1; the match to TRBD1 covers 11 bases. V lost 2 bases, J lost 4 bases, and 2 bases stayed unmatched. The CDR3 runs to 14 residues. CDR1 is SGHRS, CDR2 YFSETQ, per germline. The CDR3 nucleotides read TGCGCCAGCAGCTTCGGGACAGGGGGGTACGAGCAGTACTTC. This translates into CASSFGTGGYEQYF.

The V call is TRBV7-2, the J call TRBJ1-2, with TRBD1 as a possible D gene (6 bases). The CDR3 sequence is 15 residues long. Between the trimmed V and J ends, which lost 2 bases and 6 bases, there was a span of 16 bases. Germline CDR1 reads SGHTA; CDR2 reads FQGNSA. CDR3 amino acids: CASSLRGGGLDGYTF. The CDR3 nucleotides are TGTGCCAGCAGCTTACGGGGGGGCGGATTGGATGGCTACACCTTC.

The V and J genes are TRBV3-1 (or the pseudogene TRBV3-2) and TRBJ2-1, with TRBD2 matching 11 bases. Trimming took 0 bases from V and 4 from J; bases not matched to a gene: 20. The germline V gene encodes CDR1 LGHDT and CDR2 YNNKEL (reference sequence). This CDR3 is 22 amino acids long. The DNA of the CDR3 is TGTGCCAGCAGCCAAGATCTGGGACAGGCACTACTAGCGGGAGTACGGTACAATGAGCAGTTCTTC. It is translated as CASSQDLGQALLAGVRYNEQFF.

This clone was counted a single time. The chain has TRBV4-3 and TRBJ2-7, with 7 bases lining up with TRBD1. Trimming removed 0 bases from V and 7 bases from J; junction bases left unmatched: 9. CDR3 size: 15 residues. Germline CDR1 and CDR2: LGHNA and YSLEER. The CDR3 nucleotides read TGCGCCAGCAGCCAAGATACGACAGGGACCAGAGAGCAGTACTTC. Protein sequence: CASSQDTTGTREQYF.

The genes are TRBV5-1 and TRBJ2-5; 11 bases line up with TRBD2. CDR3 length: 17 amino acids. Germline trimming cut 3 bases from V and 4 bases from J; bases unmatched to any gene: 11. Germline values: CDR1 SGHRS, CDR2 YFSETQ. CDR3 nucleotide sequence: TGCGCCAGCAGCTCCCCCACTAGCGGGAGTGTGCGAGAGACCCAGTACTTC. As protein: CASSSPTSGSVRETQYF.

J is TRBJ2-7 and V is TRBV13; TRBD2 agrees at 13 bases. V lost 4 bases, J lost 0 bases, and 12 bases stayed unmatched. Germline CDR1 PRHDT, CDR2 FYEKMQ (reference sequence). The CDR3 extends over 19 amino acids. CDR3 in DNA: TGTGCCAGCAGCTCCAGGCGGCCGTGGACTAGCGGGAGCTCCTACGAGCAGTACTTC. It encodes CASSSRRPWTSGSSYEQYF.

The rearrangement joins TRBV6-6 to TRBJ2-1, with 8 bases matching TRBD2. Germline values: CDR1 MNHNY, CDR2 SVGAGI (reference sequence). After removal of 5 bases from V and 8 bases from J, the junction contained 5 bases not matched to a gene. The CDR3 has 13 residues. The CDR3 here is CASSPTGGDEQFF. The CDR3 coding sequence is TGTGCCAGCAGTCCCACCGGGGGGGATGAGCAGTTCTTC.

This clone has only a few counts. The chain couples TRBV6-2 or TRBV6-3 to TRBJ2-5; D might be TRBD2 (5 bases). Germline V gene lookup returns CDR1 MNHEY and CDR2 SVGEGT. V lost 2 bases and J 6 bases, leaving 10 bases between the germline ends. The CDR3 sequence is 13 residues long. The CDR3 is CASSYAGLQTQYF. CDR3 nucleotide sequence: TGTGCCAGCAGTTACGCGGGCCTGCAGACCCAGTACTTC.

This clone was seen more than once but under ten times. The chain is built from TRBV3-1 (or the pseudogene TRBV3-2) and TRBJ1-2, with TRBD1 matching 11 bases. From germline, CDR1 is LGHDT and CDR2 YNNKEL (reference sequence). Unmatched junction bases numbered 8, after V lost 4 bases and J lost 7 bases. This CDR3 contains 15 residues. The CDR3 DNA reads TGTGCCAGCAGCCCGGGGACAGGGGGAAGCGGTGGCTACACCTTC. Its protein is CASSPGTGGSGGYTF.

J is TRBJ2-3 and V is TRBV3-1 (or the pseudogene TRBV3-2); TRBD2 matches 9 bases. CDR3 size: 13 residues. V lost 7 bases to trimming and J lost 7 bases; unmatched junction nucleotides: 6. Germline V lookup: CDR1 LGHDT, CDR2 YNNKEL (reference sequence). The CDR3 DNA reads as TGTGCCAGCACTCTAGCGGGAAGTAATACGCAGTATTTT. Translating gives CASTLAGSNTQYF.

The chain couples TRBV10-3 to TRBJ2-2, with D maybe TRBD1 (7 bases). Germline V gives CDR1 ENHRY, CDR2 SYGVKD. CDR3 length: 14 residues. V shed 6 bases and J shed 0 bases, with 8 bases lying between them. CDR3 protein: CAISRGANTGELFF. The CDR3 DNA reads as TGTGCCATCAGCAGGGGGGCGAACACCGGGGAGCTGTTTTTT.

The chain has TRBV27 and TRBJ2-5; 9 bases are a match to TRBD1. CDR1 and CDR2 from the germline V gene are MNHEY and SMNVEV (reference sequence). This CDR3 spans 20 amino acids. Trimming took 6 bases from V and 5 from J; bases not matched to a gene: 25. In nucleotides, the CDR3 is TGTGCCAGCAGGCCTTTATACTCCTCGACGGGACAGGGTTTAGGGGAGACCCAGTACTTC. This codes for CASRPLYSSTGQGLGETQYF.

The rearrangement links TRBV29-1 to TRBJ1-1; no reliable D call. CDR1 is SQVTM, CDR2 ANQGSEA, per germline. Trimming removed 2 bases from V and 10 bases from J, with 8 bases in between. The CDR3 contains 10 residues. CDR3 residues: CSVERGIAFF. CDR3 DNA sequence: TGCAGCGTTGAAAGAGGGATAGCTTTCTTT. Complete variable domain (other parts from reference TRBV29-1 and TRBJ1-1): SAVISQKPSRDICQRGTSLTIQCQVDSQVTMMFWYRQQPGQSLTLIATANQGSEATYESGFVIDKFPISRPNLTFSTLTVSNMSPEDSSIYLCSVERGIAFFGQGTRLTVV.

CDR3 nucleotides: TGTGCCAGCAGCTGGACGGGGGGACTGAGACAGGCTCGGGGCTACACCTTC. This gives the protein CASSWTGGLRQARGYTF. V usage is TRBV11-2 and J usage is TRBJ1-2, with a tentative D call TRBD1 (6 bases). V was pared by 4 bases and J by 8 bases, with 26 bases between. This CDR3 region has 17 residues. The germline V gene encodes CDR1 SGHAT and CDR2 FQNNGV. The complete variable domain, with remaining parts taken from reference TRBV11-2 and TRBJ1-2, reads EAGVAQSPRYKIIEKRQSVAFWCNPISGHATLYWYQQILGQGPKLLIQFQNNGVVDDSQLPKDRFSAERLKGVDSTLKIQPAKLEDSAVYLCASSWTGGLRQARGYTFGSGTRLTVV.

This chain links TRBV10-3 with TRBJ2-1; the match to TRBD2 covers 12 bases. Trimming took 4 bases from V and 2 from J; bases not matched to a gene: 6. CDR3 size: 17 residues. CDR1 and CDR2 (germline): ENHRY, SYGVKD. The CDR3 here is CAISGGTSGPPYNEQFF. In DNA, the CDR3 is TGTGCCATCAGTGGAGGGACTAGCGGGCCCCCCTACAATGAGCAGTTCTTC.

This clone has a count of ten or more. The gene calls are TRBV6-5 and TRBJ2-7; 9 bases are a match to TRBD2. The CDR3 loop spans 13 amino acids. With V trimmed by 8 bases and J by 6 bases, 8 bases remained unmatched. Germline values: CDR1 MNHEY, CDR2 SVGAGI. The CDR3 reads CASRGTSSVEQYF. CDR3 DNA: TGTGCCAGCCGCGGGACTAGCTCAGTCGAGCAGTACTTC.